The count of the clone carrying this T cell receptor beta chain is one. Amplification used 60 Vbeta primers and 13 Jbeta primers. Using immunoSEQ multiplex PCR, the repertoire was profiled, and TCRdb retains in-frame clones only, with some absent. The table lists some 120,000 clones, over 60% of them singletons. CDR3 size: 12 residues. CDR1 is SGHTA, CDR2 FQGNSA, per germline. V lost 7 bases and J lost 5, with 10 bases in between. This sample stems from a study of cytomegalovirus exposure and HLA in healthy donors. The J gene is TRBJ2-3, the V gene TRBV7-2; D remains ambiguous. The material sequenced was PBMCs. The origin of this receptor is a man between 25 and 39 years old in good health and CMV-seronegative. The CDR3 DNA follows: TGTGCCAGCACCCTAGAAGGAGATACGCAGTATTTT. Amino acids: CASTLEGDTQYF.